Following are 3 T cell receptor beta chains from one sample sequenced in a study of cytomegalovirus exposure and HLA in healthy donors. TCRdb keeps only in-frame clones here, not all; method: immunoSEQ multiplex PCR. The sample carries about 170,000 clones, approximately 87% recorded once. Sample: PBMCs. These TCRs come from a woman between 25 and 40 years old in good health and CMV-seronegative.

The J gene is TRBJ1-4, the V gene TRBV5-6; D unresolved. The CDR3 has 17 amino acids. Germline V gene data show CDR1 as SGHDT and CDR2 as YYEEEE. V shed 1 base and J shed 3 bases, with 16 bases lying between them. Here the CDR3 DNA reads TGTGCCAGCAGCTTGAAATTTAGATGGGAGGCTAATGAAAAACTGTTTTTT. It encodes CASSLKFRWEANEKLFF.

The chain links TRBV29-1 to TRBJ1-2, with a weak D call TRBD1 (5 bases). V gave up 5 bases and J gave up 4 bases, with 20 bases separating them. Germline-derived CDR1 and CDR2 are SQVTM and ANQGSEA. This CDR3 has 15 residues. CDR3: CSVRPVDGGGYGYTF. CDR3 sequence (DNA): TGCAGCGTTCGACCCGTGGACGGGGGGGGCTATGGCTACACCTTC.

This clone was seen a single time. The rearrangement links TRBV7-8 to TRBJ1-2; tentatively, D is TRBD1 (5 bases). Trimming pared 1 base from V and 3 bases from J, leaving 12 bases between. Germline CDR1 reads SGHVS; CDR2 reads FQNEAQ. The CDR3 covers 15 residues. The CDR3 region has the DNA TGTGCCAGCAGCTTAGTTGGGGGGGGGTACTATGGCTACACCTTC. Residues: CASSLVGGGYYGYTF.